A selection of T cell receptor beta chains follows, all from one sample in a study of T cell responses to AZD1222 COVID-19 vaccine. Assay: immunoSEQ multiplex PCR; the TCRdb copy retains only in-frame clones and omits some. The repertoire holds 120,000 or so clones, with approximately 92% as singletons. Sample: peripheral blood, taken on day 0 of AZD1222 vaccination. The receptors come from an adult in good health. Both conserved end residues are part of each CDR3.

v_call: TRBV20-1; cdr3_aa: CSASLTDTQYF
v_call: TRBV7-3; cdr3_aa: CASSLTSFNEQFF
v_call: TRBV6-5; cdr3_aa: CASSYATSVADTQYF
v_call: TRBV28; cdr3_aa: CASSLLRAEGYTF
v_call: TRBV5-4; cdr3_aa: CASSFQATSEQFF
v_call: TRBV7-2; cdr3_aa: CASSLAHGYEQYF
v_call: TRBV5-1; cdr3_aa: CASSSSGGTEAFF
v_call: TRBV27; cdr3_aa: CASSSTEYDYGYTF
v_call: TRBV6-2/TRBV6-3; cdr3_aa: CASSYTLMNTEAFF
v_call: TRBV9; cdr3_aa: CASSTGQNNEQFF
v_call: TRBV5-1; cdr3_aa: CASRGTGAFYEQYF
v_call: TRBV3-1/TRBV3-2; cdr3_aa: CASSPLAGEETQYF
v_call: TRBV27; cdr3_aa: CASSPLLTTGAHEQYF
v_call: TRBV5-1; cdr3_aa: CASSEVSNTEAFF
v_call: TRBV4-3; cdr3_aa: CASSQSRGLAFQETQYF
v_call: TRBV5-1; cdr3_aa: CASSRQGGTEAFF
v_call: TRBV15; cdr3_aa: CATSRSRTGGTDTQYF